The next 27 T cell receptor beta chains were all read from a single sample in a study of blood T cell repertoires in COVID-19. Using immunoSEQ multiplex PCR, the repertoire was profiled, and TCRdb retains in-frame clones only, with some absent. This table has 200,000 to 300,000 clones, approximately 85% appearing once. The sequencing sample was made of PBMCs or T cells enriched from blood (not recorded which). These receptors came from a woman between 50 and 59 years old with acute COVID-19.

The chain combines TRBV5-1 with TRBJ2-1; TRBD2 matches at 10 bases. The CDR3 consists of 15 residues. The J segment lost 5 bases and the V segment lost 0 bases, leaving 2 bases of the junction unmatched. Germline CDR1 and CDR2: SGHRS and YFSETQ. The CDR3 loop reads CASSLEAGGHNEQFF. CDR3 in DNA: TGCGCCAGCAGCTTGGAAGCGGGGGGGCACAATGAGCAGTTCTTC.

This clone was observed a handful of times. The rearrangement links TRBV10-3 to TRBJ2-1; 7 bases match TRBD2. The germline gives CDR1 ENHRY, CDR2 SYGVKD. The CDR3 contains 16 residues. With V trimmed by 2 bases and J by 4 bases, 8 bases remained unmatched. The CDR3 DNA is TGTGCCATCAGTGAGAGTATGGCGGGGGAGTACAATGAGCAGTTCTTC. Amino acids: CAISESMAGEYNEQFF.

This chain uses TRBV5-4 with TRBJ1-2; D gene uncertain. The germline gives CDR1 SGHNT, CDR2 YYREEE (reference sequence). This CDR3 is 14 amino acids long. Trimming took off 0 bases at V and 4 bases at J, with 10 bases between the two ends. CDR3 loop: CASSLASDSYGYTF. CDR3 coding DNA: TGTGCCAGCAGCTTGGCCAGTGACTCCTATGGCTACACCTTC.

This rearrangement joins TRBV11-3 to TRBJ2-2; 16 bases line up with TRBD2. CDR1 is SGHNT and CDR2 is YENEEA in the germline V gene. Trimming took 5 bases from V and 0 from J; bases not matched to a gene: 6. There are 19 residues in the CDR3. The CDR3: CASSGGTSGGAANTGELFF. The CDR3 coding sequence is TGTGCCAGCAGCGGTGGGACTAGCGGGGGGGCGGCGAACACCGGGGAGCTGTTTTTT. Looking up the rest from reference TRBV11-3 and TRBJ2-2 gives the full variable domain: EAGVVQSPRYKIIEKKQPVAFWCNPISGHNTLYWYLQNLGQGPELLIRYENEEAVDDSQLPKDRFSAERLKGVDSTLKIQPAELGDSAVYLCASSGGTSGGAANTGELFFGEGSRLTVL.

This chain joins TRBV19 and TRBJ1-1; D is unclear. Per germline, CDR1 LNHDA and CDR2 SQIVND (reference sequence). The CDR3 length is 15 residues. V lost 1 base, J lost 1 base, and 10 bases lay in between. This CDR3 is CASSIGNGWNTEAFF. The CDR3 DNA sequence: TGTGCCAGTAGTATAGGAAACGGGTGGAACACTGAAGCTTTCTTT.

The chain's CDR3 is CASSPEGAGANVLTF. The DNA for the CDR3 is TGTGCCAGCAGCCCCGAGGGGGCTGGGGCCAACGTCCTGACTTTC. The rearrangement joins TRBV7-9 to TRBJ2-6; a possible D gene is TRBD1 (6 bases). This CDR3 has 15 residues. From germline, CDR1 is SEHNR and CDR2 FQNEAQ (reference sequence). V was pared by 5 bases and J by 2 bases, with 10 bases between.

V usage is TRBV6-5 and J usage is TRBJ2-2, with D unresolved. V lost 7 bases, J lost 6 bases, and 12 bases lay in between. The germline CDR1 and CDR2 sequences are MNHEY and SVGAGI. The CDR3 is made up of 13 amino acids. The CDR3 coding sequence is TGTGCCAGCACTAAACGGGTCGCCGGGGAGCTGTTTTTT. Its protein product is CASTKRVAGELFF.

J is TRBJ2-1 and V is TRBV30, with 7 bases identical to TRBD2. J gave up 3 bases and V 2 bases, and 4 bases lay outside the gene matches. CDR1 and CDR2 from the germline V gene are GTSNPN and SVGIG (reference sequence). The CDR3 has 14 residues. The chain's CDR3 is CAWSLAGDYNEQFF. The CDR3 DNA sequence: TGTGCCTGGAGTCTCGCGGGGGACTACAATGAGCAGTTCTTC. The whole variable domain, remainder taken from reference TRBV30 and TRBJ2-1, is SQTIHQWPATLVQPVGSPLSLECTVEGTSNPNLYWYRQAAGRGLQLLFYSVGIGQISSEVPQNLSASRPQDRQFILSSKKLLLSDSGFYLCAWSLAGDYNEQFFGPGTRLTVL.

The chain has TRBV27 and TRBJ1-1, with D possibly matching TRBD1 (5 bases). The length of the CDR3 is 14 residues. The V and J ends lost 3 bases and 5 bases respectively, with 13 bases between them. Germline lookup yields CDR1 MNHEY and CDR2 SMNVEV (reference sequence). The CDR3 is CASSLPGGWTEAFF. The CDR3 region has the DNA TGTGCCAGCAGTTTGCCCGGGGGGTGGACTGAAGCTTTCTTT.

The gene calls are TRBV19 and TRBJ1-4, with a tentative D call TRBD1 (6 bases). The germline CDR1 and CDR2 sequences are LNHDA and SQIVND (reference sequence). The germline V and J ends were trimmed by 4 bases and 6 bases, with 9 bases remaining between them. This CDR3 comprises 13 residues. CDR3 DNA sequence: TGTGCCAGTAGTAGGACAGCGGATGAAAAACTGTTTTTT. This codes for CASSRTADEKLFF.

CDR3 DNA sequence: TGTGCCAGCAGCGTAGCGGGAGGCGACGCCTACGAGCAGTACTTC. This codes for CASSVAGGDAYEQYF. The chain carries TRBV9 and TRBJ2-7; 7 bases line up with TRBD2. J lost 2 bases, V lost 0 bases, and 5 bases had no gene match. CDR3 size: 15 residues. Per germline, CDR1 SGDLS and CDR2 YYNGEE.

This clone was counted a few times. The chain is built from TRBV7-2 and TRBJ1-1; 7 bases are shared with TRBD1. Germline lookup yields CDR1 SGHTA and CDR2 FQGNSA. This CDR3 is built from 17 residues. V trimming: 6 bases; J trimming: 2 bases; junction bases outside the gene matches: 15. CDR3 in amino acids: CASRNPGTASTNTEAFF. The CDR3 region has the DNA TGTGCCAGCAGGAATCCCGGGACAGCCTCAACTAACACTGAAGCTTTCTTT. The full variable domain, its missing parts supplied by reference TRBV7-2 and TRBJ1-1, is GAGVSQSPSNKVTEKGKDVELRCDPISGHTALYWYRQSLGQGLEFLIYFQGNSAPDKSGLPSDRFSAERTGGSVSTLTIQRTQQEDSAVYLCASRNPGTASTNTEAFFGQGTRLTVV.

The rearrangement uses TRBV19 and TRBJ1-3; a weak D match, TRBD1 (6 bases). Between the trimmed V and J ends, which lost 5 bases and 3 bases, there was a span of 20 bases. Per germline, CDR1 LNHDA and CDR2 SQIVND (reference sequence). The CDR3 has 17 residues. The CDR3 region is CASSPVTGFLFGNTIYF. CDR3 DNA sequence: TGTGCCAGTAGTCCGGTCACAGGGTTTTTATTTGGAAACACCATATATTTT.

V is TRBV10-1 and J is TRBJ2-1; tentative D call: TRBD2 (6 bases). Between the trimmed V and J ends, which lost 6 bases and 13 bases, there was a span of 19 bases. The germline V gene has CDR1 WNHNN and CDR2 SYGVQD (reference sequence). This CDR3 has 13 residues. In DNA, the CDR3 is TGCGCCAGCAGCGATATTAGCGGTCGTGAACAGTTCTTC. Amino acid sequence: CASSDISGREQFF.

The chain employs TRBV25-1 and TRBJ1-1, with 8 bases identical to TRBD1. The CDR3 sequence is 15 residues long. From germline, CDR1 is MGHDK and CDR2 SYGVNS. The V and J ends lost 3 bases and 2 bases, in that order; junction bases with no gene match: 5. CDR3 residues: CASSDEQGDNTEAFF. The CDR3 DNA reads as TGTGCCAGCAGTGATGAACAGGGGGATAACACTGAAGCTTTCTTT.

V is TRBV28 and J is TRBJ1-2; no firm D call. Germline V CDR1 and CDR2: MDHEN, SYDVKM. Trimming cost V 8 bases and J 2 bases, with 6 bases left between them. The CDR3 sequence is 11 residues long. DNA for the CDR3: TGTGCCAGCGGAGCCAACTATGGCTACACCTTC. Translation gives CASGANYGYTF.

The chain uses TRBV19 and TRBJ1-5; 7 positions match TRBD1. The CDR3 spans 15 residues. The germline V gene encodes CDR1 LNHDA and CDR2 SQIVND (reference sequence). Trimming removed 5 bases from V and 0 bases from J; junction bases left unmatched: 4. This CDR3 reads CASSLTGVSNQPQHF. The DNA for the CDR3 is TGTGCCAGTAGTTTAACAGGGGTTAGCAATCAGCCCCAGCATTTT.

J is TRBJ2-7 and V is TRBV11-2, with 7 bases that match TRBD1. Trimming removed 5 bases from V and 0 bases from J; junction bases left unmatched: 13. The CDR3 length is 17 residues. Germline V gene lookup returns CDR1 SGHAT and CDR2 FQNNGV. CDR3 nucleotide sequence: TGTGCCAGCAGCGCTAGCCGCCTGACAGGGCTCTCCTACGAGCAGTACTTC. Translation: CASSASRLTGLSYEQYF. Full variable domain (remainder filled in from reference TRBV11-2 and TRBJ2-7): EAGVAQSPRYKIIEKRQSVAFWCNPISGHATLYWYQQILGQGPKLLIQFQNNGVVDDSQLPKDRFSAERLKGVDSTLKIQPAKLEDSAVYLCASSASRLTGLSYEQYFGPGTRLTVT.

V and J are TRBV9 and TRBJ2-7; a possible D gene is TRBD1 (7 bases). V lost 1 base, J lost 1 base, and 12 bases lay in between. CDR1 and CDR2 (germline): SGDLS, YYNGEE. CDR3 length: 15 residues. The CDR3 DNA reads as TGTGCCAGCAGCGTAAGTCCAGGGGGGTCCTACGAGCAGTACTTC. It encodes CASSVSPGGSYEQYF.

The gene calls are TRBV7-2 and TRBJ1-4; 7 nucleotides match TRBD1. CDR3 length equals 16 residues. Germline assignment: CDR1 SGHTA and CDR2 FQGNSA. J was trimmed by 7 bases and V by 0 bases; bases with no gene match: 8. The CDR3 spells CASSLAGGGLGEKLFF. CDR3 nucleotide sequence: TGTGCCAGCAGCTTAGCAGGGGGCGGGTTGGGTGAAAAACTGTTTTTT.

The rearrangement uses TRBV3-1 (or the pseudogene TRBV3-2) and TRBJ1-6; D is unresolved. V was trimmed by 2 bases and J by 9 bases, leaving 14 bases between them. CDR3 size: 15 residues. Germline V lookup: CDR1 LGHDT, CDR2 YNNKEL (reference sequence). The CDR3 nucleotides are TGTGCCAGCAGCCAACGGGGTGGTGGGATTTCACCCCTCCACTTT. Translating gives CASSQRGGGISPLHF.

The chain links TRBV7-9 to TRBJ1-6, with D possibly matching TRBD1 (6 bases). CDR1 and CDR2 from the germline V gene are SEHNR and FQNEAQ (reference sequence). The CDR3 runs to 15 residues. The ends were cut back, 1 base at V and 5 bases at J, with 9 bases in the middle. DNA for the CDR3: TGTGCCAGCAGCTTAGGGACAGCGGATAATTCACCCCTCCACTTT. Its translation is CASSLGTADNSPLHF.

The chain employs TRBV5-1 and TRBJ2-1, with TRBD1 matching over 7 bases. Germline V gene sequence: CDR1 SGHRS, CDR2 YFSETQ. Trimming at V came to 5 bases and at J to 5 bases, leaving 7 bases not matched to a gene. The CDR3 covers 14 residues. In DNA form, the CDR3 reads TGCGCCAGCAGTCCACAGGGGTTAGACAATGAGCAGTTCTTC. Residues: CASSPQGLDNEQFF.

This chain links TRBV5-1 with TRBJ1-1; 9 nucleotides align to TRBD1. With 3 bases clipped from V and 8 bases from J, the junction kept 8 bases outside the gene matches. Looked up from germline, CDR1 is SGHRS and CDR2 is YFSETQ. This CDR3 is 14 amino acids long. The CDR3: CASSSGTGRTEAFF. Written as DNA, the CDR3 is TGCGCCAGCAGCTCGGGGACAGGGCGGACGGAAGCTTTCTTT.

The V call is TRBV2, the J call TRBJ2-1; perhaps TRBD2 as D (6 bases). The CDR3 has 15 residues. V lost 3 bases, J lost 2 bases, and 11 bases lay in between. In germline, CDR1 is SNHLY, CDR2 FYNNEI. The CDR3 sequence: CASSDSGVPYNEQFF. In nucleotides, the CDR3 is TGTGCCAGCAGTGATTCGGGGGTGCCCTACAATGAGCAGTTCTTC.

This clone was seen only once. The CDR3 is CAIRGTGAEQYF. DNA of the CDR3: TGTGCCATCAGGGGGACAGGGGCCGAGCAGTACTTC. The J gene is TRBJ2-7, the V gene TRBV10-3; TRBD1 agrees at 10 bases. The germline V gene encodes CDR1 ENHRY and CDR2 SYGVKD. Trimming at V came to 6 bases and at J to 6 bases, leaving 2 bases not matched to a gene. The CDR3 consists of 12 residues.

This chain's CDR3 is CASRNEGANTGELFF. The CDR3 nucleotides read TGTGCCAGCAGGAATGAGGGGGCGAACACCGGGGAGCTGTTTTTT. The V call is TRBV11-2, the J call TRBJ2-2; D possibly corresponds to TRBD1 (6 bases). Trimming cost V 6 bases and J 0 bases, with 11 bases left between them. Germline CDR1 SGHAT, CDR2 FQNNGV. This CDR3 spans 15 amino acids. The entire variable domain, with the rest obtained from reference TRBV11-2 and TRBJ2-2, is as follows: EAGVAQSPRYKIIEKRQSVAFWCNPISGHATLYWYQQILGQGPKLLIQFQNNGVVDDSQLPKDRFSAERLKGVDSTLKIQPAKLEDSAVYLCASRNEGANTGELFFGEGSRLTVL.